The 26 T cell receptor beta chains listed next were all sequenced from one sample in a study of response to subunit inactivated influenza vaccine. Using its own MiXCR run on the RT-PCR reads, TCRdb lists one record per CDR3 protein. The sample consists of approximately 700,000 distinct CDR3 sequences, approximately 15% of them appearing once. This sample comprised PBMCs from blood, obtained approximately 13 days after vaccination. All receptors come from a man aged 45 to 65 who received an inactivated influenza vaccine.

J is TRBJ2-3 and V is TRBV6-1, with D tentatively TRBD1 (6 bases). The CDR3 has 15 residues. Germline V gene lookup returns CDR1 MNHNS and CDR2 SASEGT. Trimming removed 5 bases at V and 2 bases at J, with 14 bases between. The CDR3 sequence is CASSTGTRPTDTQYF. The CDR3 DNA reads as TGTGCCAGCAGTACCGGGACAAGGCCCACAGATACGCAGTATTTT.

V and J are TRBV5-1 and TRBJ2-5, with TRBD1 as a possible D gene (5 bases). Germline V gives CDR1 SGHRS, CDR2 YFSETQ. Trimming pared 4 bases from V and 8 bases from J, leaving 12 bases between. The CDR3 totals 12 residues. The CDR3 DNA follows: TGCGCCAGCAGCGCAGGCAGGGTAACCCAGTACTTC. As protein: CASSAGRVTQYF.

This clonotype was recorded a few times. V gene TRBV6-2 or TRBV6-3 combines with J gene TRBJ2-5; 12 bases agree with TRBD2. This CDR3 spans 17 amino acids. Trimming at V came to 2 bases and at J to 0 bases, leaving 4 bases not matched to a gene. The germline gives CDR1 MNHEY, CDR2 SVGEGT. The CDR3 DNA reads TGTGCCAGCAGTTACCTAGCGGGAGGGCCGAACCAAGAGACCCAGTACTTC. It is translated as CASSYLAGGPNQETQYF.

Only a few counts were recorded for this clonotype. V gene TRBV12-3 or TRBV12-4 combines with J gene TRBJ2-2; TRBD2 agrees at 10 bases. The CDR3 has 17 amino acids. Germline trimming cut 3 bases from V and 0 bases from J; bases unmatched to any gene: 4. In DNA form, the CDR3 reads TGTGCCAGCAGTTTTAGCGGGGGGATCTCGAACACCGGGGAGCTGTTTTTT. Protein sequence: CASSFSGGISNTGELFF.

The DNA of the CDR3 is TGTGCCAGCAGCCTAACGCGGACGTCAGCTTTCTTT. This sequence encodes CASSLTRTSAFF. The chain combines TRBV12-3 or TRBV12-4 with TRBJ1-1; D not certain. The CDR3 loop spans 12 amino acids. V dropped 6 bases and J dropped 10 bases, with 15 bases sitting between them.

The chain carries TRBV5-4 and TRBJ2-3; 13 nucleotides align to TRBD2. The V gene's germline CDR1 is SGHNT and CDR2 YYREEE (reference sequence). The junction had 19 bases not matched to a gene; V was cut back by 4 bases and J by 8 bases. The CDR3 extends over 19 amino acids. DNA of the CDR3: TGTGCCAGCAGCCTGGGACTAGCGGGAACCGTAGTGTCGGGTGGTACGCAGTATTTT. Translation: CASSLGLAGTVVSGGTQYF.

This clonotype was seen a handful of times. The CDR3 DNA follows: TGTGCCAGCAGAAAAGGACGGGGACTTACCTCCTACGAGCAGTACTTC. This encodes CASRKGRGLTSYEQYF. V is TRBV6-1 and J is TRBJ2-7, with D possibly TRBD2 on 6 matching bases. The CDR3 has 16 residues. Trimming took off 6 bases at V and 0 bases at J, with 18 bases between the two ends. CDR1 MNHNS and CDR2 SASEGT come from the germline V gene.

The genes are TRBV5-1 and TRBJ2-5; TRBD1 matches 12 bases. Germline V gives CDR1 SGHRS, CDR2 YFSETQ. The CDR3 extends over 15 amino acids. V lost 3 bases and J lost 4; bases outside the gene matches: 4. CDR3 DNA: TGCGCCAGCAGCTATGGGACAGGGGGCGTAGAGACCCAGTACTTC. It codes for CASSYGTGGVETQYF.

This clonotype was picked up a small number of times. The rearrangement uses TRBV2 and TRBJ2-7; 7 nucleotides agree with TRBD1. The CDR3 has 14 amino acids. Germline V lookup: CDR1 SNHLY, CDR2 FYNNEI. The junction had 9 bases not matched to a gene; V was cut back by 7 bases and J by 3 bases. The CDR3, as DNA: TGTGCCAGCACTGAGGACAGGTGGGACTACGAGCAGTACTTC. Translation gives CASTEDRWDYEQYF.

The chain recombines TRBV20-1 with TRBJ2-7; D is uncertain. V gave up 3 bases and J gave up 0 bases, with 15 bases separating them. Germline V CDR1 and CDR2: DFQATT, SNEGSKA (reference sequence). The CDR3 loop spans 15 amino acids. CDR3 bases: TGCAGTGCTAGGAGAGGTTTACAGAGCTCCTACGAGCAGTACTTC. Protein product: CSARRGLQSSYEQYF.

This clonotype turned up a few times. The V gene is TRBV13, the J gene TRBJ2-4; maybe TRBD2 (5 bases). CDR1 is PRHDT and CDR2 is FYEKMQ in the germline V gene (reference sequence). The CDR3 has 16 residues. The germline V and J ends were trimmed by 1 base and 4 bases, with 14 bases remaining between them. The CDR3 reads CASSLAEGRSKNIQYF. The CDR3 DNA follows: TGTGCCAGCAGCTTAGCAGAGGGAAGGTCTAAAAACATTCAGTACTTC.

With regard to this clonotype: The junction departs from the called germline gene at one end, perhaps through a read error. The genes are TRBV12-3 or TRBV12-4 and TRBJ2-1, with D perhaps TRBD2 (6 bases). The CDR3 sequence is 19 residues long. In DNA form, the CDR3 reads TGTACCAGCGAGAAGCCGGGGCCGGCTGAGGAGGGCTCCTACAATGAGCAGTTCTTC. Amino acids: CTSEKPGPAEEGSYNEQFF.

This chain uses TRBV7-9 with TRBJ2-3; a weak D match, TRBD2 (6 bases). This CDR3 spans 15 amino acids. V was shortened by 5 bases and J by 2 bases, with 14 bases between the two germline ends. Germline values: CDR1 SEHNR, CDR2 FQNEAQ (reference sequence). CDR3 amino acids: CASSQRLDHTDTQYF. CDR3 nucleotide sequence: TGTGCCAGCAGCCAACGACTAGACCACACAGATACGCAGTATTTT. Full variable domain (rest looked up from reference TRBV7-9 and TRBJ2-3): DTGVSQNPRHKITKRGQNVTFRCDPISEHNRLYWYRQTLGQGPEFLTYFQNEAQLEKSRLLSDRFSAERPKGSFSTLEIQRTEQGDSAMYLCASSQRLDHTDTQYFGPGTRLTVL.

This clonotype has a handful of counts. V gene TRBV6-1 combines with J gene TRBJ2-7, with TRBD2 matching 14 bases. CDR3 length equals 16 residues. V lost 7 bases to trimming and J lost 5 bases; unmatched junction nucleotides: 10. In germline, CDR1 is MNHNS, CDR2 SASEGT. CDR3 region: CASTETSGRGIHEQYF. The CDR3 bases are TGTGCCAGCACCGAGACTAGCGGGAGGGGAATCCACGAGCAGTACTTC.

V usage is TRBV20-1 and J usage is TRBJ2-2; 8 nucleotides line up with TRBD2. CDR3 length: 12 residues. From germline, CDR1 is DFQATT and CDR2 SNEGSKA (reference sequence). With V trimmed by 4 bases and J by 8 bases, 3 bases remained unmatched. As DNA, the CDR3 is TGCAGTGCTACGGGAGGGCCTGGGGAGCTGTTTTTT. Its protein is CSATGGPGELFF.

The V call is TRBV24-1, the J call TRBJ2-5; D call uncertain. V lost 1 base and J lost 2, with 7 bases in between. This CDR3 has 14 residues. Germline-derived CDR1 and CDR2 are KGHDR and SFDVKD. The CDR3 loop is CATSDFGRQETQYF. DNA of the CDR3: TGTGCCACCAGTGATTTTGGAAGGCAAGAGACCCAGTACTTC.

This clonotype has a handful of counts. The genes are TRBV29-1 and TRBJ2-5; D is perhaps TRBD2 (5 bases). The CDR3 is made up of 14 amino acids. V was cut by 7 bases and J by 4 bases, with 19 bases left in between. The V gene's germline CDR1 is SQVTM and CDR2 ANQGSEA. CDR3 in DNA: TGCAGCGCCGGAGGTAACGGCCAGGTAGAGACCCAGTACTTC. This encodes CSAGGNGQVETQYF.

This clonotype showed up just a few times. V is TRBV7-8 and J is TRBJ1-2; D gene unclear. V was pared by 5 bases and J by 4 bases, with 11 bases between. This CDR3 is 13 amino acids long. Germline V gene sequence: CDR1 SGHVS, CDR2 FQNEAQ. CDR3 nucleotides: TGTGCCAGCAGCGCAGGACGGACCTATGGCTACACCTTC. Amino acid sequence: CASSAGRTYGYTF.

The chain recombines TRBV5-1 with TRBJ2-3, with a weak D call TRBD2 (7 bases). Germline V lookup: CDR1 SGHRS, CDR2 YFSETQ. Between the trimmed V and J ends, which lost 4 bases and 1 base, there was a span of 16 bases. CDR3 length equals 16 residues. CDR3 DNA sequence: TGCGCCAGCAGCAAGGTTGGCGGGGGCGGCACAGATACGCAGTATTTT. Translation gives CASSKVGGGGTDTQYF.

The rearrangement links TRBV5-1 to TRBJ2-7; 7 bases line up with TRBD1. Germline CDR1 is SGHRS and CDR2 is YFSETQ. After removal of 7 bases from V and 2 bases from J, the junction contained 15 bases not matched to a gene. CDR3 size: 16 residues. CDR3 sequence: CASGTGQTKETYEQYF. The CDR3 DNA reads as TGCGCCAGCGGCACGGGACAGACTAAAGAGACCTACGAGCAGTACTTC.

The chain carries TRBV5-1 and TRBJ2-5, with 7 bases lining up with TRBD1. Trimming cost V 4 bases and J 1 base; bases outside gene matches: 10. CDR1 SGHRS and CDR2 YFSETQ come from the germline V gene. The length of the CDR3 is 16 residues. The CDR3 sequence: CASSPTPGQVQETQYF. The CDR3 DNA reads TGCGCCAGCAGCCCCACCCCCGGACAGGTCCAAGAGACCCAGTACTTC.

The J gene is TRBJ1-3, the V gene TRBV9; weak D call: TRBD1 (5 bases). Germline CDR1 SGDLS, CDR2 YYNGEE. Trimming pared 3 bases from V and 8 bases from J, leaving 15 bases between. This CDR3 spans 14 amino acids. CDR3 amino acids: CASSGGPRVDTIYF. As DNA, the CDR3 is TGTGCCAGCAGCGGAGGGCCCAGGGTTGACACCATATATTTT.

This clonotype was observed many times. The CDR3 sequence is CASSRTGAGYEQYF. The DNA of the CDR3 is TGTGCCAGCAGTCGGACAGGGGCAGGGTACGAGCAGTACTTC. The gene calls are TRBV12-3 or TRBV12-4 and TRBJ2-7; 9 bases align to TRBD1. The trim removed 5 bases at V and 4 bases at J, leaving 6 bases unmatched. This CDR3 region has 14 residues.

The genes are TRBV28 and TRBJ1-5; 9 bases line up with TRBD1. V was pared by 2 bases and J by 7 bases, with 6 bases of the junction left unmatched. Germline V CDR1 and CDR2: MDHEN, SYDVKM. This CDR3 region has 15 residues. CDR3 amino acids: CASSLPTGGRQPQHF. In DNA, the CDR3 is TGTGCCAGCAGTTTACCAACAGGGGGCCGGCAGCCCCAGCATTTT.

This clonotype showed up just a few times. CDR3 nucleotides: TGTGCCTGGAGTCGGGACAAGAACTACGAGCAGTACTTC. This gives the protein CAWSRDKNYEQYF. The chain couples TRBV30 to TRBJ2-7, with D perhaps TRBD1 (6 bases). Trimming removed 2 bases at V and 3 bases at J, with 11 bases between. From germline, CDR1 is GTSNPN and CDR2 SVGIG (reference sequence). There are 13 residues in the CDR3. Using reference TRBV30 and TRBJ2-7 for the parts outside the CDR3, the full variable domain is SQTIHQWPATLVQPVGSPLSLECTVEGTSNPNLYWYRQAAGRGLQLLFYSVGIGQISSEVPQNLSASRPQDRQFILSSKKLLLSDSGFYLCAWSRDKNYEQYFGPGTRLTVT.

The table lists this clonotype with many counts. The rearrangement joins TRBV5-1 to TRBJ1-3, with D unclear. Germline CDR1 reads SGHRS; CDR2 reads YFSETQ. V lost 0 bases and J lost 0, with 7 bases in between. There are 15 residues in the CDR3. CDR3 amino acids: CASSLVGNSGNTIYF. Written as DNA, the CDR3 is TGCGCCAGCAGCTTGGTAGGGAACTCTGGAAACACCATATATTTT.